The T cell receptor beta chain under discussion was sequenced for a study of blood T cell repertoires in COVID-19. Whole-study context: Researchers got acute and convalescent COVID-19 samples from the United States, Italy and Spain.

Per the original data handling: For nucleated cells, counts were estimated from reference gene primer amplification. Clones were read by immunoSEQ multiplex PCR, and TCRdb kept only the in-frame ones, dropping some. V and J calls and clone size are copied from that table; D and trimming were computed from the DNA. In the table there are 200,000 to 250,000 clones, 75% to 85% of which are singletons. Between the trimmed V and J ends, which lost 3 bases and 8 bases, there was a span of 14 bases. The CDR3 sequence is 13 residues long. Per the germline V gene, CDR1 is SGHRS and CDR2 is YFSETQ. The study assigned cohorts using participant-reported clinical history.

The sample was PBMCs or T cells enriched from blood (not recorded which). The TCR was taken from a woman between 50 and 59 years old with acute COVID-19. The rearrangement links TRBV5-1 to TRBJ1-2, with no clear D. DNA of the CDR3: TGCGCCAGCAGCTCAGGCGGACCGGGGGGCTACACCTTC. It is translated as CASSSGGPGGYTF.